One TCR beta chain is described in this entry. What it binds is unknown. These data are taken from a study of coeliac disease. In the study overall: The study queried TRBV7-2 bias without high-resolution HLA data. Study outcomes and limitations: Intraepithelial and lamina propria fractions were not highly pure. In active celiac disease, intraepithelial and lamina propria TRB and TRG repertoires were less clonal than controls.

Produced via immunoSEQ multiplex PCR; TCRdb's table is partial and in-frame only. The sample yields around 4,100 clones, 66% seen once. In germline, CDR1 is SEHNR, CDR2 FQNEAQ (reference sequence). The CDR3 contains 11 residues. Sequencing used intraepithelial lymphocytes from the gut. V and J are TRBV7-9 and TRBJ2-5; 7 bases agree with TRBD2. The J call may be mistaken, given a closer DNA end match to TRBJ2-7. The origin of this receptor is a woman aged 18-30 years with active celiac disease. CDR3 residues: CASASGDEQYF. The CDR3 bases are TGTGCCAGCGCAAGCGGGGACGAGCAGTACTTC.